The rows below give T cell receptor beta chains drawn from one sample of a study of OX40 agonist ivuxolimab in advanced cancers. The data were produced by immunoSEQ multiplex PCR, yet TCRdb's version contains in-frame clones alone and is incomplete. The sample shows roughly 48,000 clones, nearly 85% of them seen only once. Sequenced material: CD4+ or CD8+ T cells sorted from blood, taken in a trial of the OX40 agonist ivuxolimab. The receptors derive from an adult with an advanced solid tumor such as melanoma, head and neck, liver or kidney cancer. CDR3s include the opening cysteine and the closing phenylalanine or tryptophan. The D gene is left open where the match is weak. Rows may omit the clone size; those that give it use once, few, many or a size class.

TRBV7-2,.,TRBJ1-2,16,.,CASSLNRGSINYGYTF,TGTGCCAGCAGCTTAAACCGTGGCAGCATTAACTATGGCTACACCTTC
TRBV27,TRBD2,TRBJ2-1,14,.,CANPGTRNYNEQFF,TGTGCCAACCCGGGGACTAGAAATTACAATGAGCAGTTCTTC
TRBV5-6,TRBD1,TRBJ1-6,16,.,CASSATGRIDNSPLHF,TGTGCCAGCAGCGCGACAGGGAGGATTGATAATTCACCCCTCCACTTT
TRBV5-6,.,TRBJ2-5,13,.,CASSLFHRETQYF,TGTGCCAGCAGCTTGTTTCATCGAGAGACCCAGTACTTC
TRBV5-8,.,TRBJ1-6,14,.,CASNSWGNNSPLHF,TGTGCCAGCAATTCTTGGGGCAATAATTCACCCCTCCACTTT
TRBV6-6,.,TRBJ1-4,12,.,CASSYSEEKLFF,TGTGCCAGCAGTTACTCGGAGGAAAAACTGTTTTTT
TRBV5-1,.,TRBJ2-7,16,few,CASSLGVERVSYEQYF,TGCGCCAGCAGCTTGGGAGTCGAAAGGGTTTCCTACGAGCAGTACTTC
TRBV5-1,TRBD2,TRBJ2-1,18,.,CASSFSPSGGGLYNEQFF,TGCGCCAGCAGCTTCTCTCCTAGCGGGGGTGGTCTCTACAATGAGCAGTTCTTC
TRBV6-1,.,TRBJ1-5,16,.,CASSELTFGLHQPQHF,TGTGCCAGCAGTGAACTCACGTTCGGGTTGCATCAGCCCCAGCATTTT
TRBV10-2,.,TRBJ1-6,13,.,CASSVRANSPLHF,TGCGCCAGCAGTGTCAGGGCTAATTCACCCCTCCACTTT
TRBV10-2,.,TRBJ2-3,12,.,CASRGGGDTQYF,TGCGCCAGCAGGGGTGGGGGAGATACGCAGTATTTT
TRBV30,.,TRBJ1-5,12,.,CAWSSRGQPQHF,TGTGCCTGGAGTTCGCGGGGTCAGCCCCAGCATTTT
TRBV7-2,TRBD1,TRBJ1-3,16,.,CASSSTGTANSYTIYF,TGTGCCAGCAGCTCAACTGGGACAGCCAACTCTTACACCATATATTTT
TRBV19,TRBD1,TRBJ1-2,14,.,CASNTPGGSYGYTF,TGTGCCAGTAATACCCCAGGGGGCAGCTATGGCTACACCTTC
TRBV7-8,.,TRBJ1-1,16,.,CASSLALGGGDTEAFF,TGTGCCAGCAGCTTAGCGCTCGGCGGTGGGGACACTGAAGCTTTCTTT
TRBV5-4,TRBD2,TRBJ2-1,14,.,CASSLPGLGNEQFF,TGTGCCAGCAGCTTACCGGGACTAGGCAATGAGCAGTTCTTC
TRBV6-1,TRBD2,TRBJ2-1,16,.,CASSESWTSYFNEQFF,TGTGCCAGCAGTGAAAGTTGGACTAGCTACTTCAATGAGCAGTTCTTC
TRBV19,TRBD1,TRBJ1-2,13,.,CASMWTGFYGYTF,TGTGCCAGTATGTGGACAGGTTTCTATGGCTACACCTTC
TRBV5-1,TRBD2,TRBJ2-7,15,.,CASSQRLAGSYEQYF,TGCGCCAGCAGCCAGAGACTAGCGGGGTCCTACGAGCAGTACTTC
TRBV10-3,.,TRBJ1-2,14,.,CAIRPAGPSPVYTF,TGTGCCATCAGGCCAGCAGGACCAAGCCCAGTTTACACCTTC
TRBV4-3,TRBD2,TRBJ2-1,18,.,CASSQGSLAGGALNEQFF,TGCGCCAGCAGCCAAGGCTCCCTAGCGGGGGGGGCCCTAAATGAGCAGTTCTTC
TRBV9,.,TRBJ1-5,15,.,CASSPPGQINQPQHF,TGTGCCAGCAGCCCCCCCGGACAGATCAATCAGCCCCAGCATTTT
TRBV7-6,.,TRBJ1-4,14,.,CASSSPPGNEKLFF,TGTGCCAGCAGCTCTCCCCCGGGGAATGAAAAACTGTTTTTT
TRBV7-2,TRBD1,TRBJ2-7,13,.,CASSFGQGNEQYF,TGTGCCAGCAGTTTTGGACAGGGGAACGAGCAGTACTTC
TRBV6-8,.,TRBJ2-7,11,.,CASSAGYEQYF,TGTGCCAGCAGTGCCGGCTACGAGCAGTACTTC
TRBV29-1,TRBD1,TRBJ1-5,13,once,CSVADRGNQPQHF,TGCAGCGTGGCGGACAGGGGGAATCAGCCCCAGCATTTT
TRBV7-2,.,TRBJ2-7,14,.,CASSLVTQAYEQYF,TGTGCCAGCAGCTTAGTAACTCAAGCCTACGAGCAGTACTTC
TRBV19,TRBD2,TRBJ2-4,19,.,CASSPGLAGGPILSDIQYF,TGTGCCAGTAGTCCGGGACTAGCGGGGGGCCCGATCCTAAGCGACATTCAGTACTTC
TRBV28,.,TRBJ2-3,16,.,CASSLSRRAGTDTQYF,TGTGCCAGCAGTCTTAGCCGGAGGGCTGGCACAGATACGCAGTATTTT
TRBV6-5,.,TRBJ2-7,14,.,CASSLGQGRNEQYF,TGTGCCAGCAGCCTAGGCCAGGGGAGGAACGAGCAGTACTTC
TRBV11-3,.,TRBJ2-5,13,.,CASSLDQGFEQYF,TGTGCCAGCAGCTTAGATCAGGGTTTTGAGCAGTACTTC
TRBV5-6,.,TRBJ1-5,17,.,CASSFRGGAETNQPQHF,TGTGCCAGCAGCTTCCGAGGGGGGGCCGAAACTAATCAGCCCCAGCATTTT
TRBV4-2,TRBD1,TRBJ2-7,15,.,CASSRASGQTYEQYF,TGTGCCAGCAGCCGGGCCTCGGGACAGACCTACGAGCAGTACTTC
TRBV6-6,.,TRBJ1-1,15,.,CASSYMGTGNTEAFF,TGTGCCAGCAGTTACATGGGAACAGGGAACACTGAAGCTTTCTTT
TRBV2,TRBD1,TRBJ1-2,16,.,CASTLETGQGNYGYTF,TGTGCCAGCACCCTCGAGACTGGACAGGGGAACTATGGCTACACCTTC
TRBV11-2,TRBD1,TRBJ1-2,13,.,CASSPDREEGYTF,TGTGCCAGCAGCCCTGACAGGGAGGAAGGCTACACCTTC
TRBV5-5,TRBD1,TRBJ2-5,14,few,CASSLPQGVETQYF,TGTGCCAGCAGCTTGCCCCAGGGGGTGGAGACCCAGTACTTC
TRBV10-2,.,TRBJ2-7,11,.,CASSESYEQYF,TGCGCCAGCAGTGAATCGTACGAGCAGTACTTC
TRBV4-3,.,TRBJ1-1,16,.,CASSQEMGARNTEAFF,TGCGCCAGCAGCCAGGAAATGGGGGCGCGGAACACTGAAGCTTTCTTT
TRBV7-2,.,TRBJ1-5,15,.,CASSLGRSSNQPQHF,TGTGCCAGCAGCTTGGGGAGGTCGAGCAATCAGCCCCAGCATTTT
TRBV18,TRBD1,TRBJ2-6,19,.,CASSSRSGQATSGANVLTF,TGTGCCAGCTCATCACGCTCGGGACAGGCGACCTCTGGGGCCAACGTCCTGACTTTC
TRBV6-1,.,TRBJ2-2,16,.,CASSETRHTNTGELFF,TGTGCCAGCAGTGAAACTCGGCATACGAACACCGGGGAGCTGTTTTTT
TRBV7-2,TRBD2,TRBJ2-7,14,.,CASSSGGLGSEQYF,TGTGCCAGCAGCTCGGGGGGTCTAGGTAGCGAGCAGTACTTC
TRBV6-5,TRBD1,TRBJ1-2,16,.,CASSYTGGRANYGYTF,TGTGCCAGCAGTTACACAGGGGGCCGAGCTAACTATGGCTACACCTTC
TRBV5-1,TRBD1,TRBJ1-2,15,.,CASSLGGQRTYGYTF,TGCGCCAGCAGCTTGGGGGGACAGAGAACCTATGGCTACACCTTC
TRBV19,TRBD1,TRBJ1-4,14,.,CASRTGGADEKLFF,TGTGCCAGTAGAACAGGGGGCGCCGATGAAAAACTGTTTTTT
TRBV7-2,TRBD2,TRBJ2-3,15,.,CASSLTGGPPDTQYF,TGTGCCAGCAGCTTAACGGGGGGGCCCCCAGATACGCAGTATTTT
TRBV4-1,.,TRBJ1-3,16,.,CASSQEGVYSGNTIYF,TGCGCCAGCAGCCAAGAAGGAGTATACTCTGGAAACACCATATATTTT
TRBV9,.,TRBJ1-2,13,.,CASSVTAHYGYTF,TGTGCCAGCAGCGTAACCGCCCACTATGGCTACACCTTC